This TCR beta chain was recorded in a study of T cells in localized non-small cell lung cancer. The germline V gene encodes CDR1 LGHNA and CDR2 YNFKEQ. This CDR3 spans 17 amino acids. The germline V and J ends were trimmed by 2 bases and 0 bases, with 14 bases remaining between them. Assay: immunoSEQ multiplex PCR; the TCRdb copy retains only in-frame clones and omits some. The sample carries more than 15,000 clones, roughly nine tenths recorded once. This clone was counted a single time. Its antigen is undetermined. Points from the study as a whole: Appearing in adjacent lung were a median roughly 60 of the top 100 tumor clones. Longer overall survival was linked to higher blood T cell density.

The sequence was obtained from a woman aged 35 to 70 with stage I lung adenocarcinoma. The rearrangement joins TRBV4-2 to TRBJ1-3; the D gene is possibly TRBD1 (6 bases). This sample comprised peripheral blood, obtained before any cancer treatment. The CDR3 nucleotides are TGTGCCAGCAGCCAATCCAACAGGGCGGACTCTGGAAACACCATATATTTT. It specifies CASSQSNRADSGNTIYF.